These 2 T cell receptor beta chains were sequenced from one sample in a study of glioma-infiltrating T cells after dendritic cell vaccination. Here immunoSEQ multiplex PCR was the method, and the copy in TCRdb shows in-frame clones only, minus some. The sample comprises tens of thousands of clones, approximately 80% of which are singletons, and 2.1% rests with the top ten. The material sequenced was blood, taken before dendritic cell vaccination. The receptor set was obtained from a human donor with glioblastoma.

This clone occurred a few times. The rearrangement uses TRBV2 and TRBJ1-4; 9 bases agree with TRBD1. This CDR3 has 16 residues. The trim removed 0 bases at V and 8 bases at J, leaving 7 bases unmatched. Germline V CDR1 and CDR2: SNHLY, FYNNEI. CDR3 region: CASSEALGTGNEKLFF. As DNA, the CDR3 is TGTGCCAGCAGTGAAGCGCTCGGGACAGGGAACGAAAAACTGTTTTTT.

The V call is TRBV7-3, the J call TRBJ2-2, with 16 bases aligning to TRBD2. This CDR3 has 19 residues. Trimming at V came to 1 base and at J to 6 bases, leaving 8 bases not matched to a gene. In germline, CDR1 is SGHTA, CDR2 FQGTGA. This chain's CDR3 is CASSLKGLAGGWSAGELFF. The CDR3 coding sequence is TGTGCCAGCAGCTTAAAGGGACTAGCGGGAGGGTGGTCCGCCGGGGAGCTGTTTTTT.